The 23 T cell receptor beta chains below all came from one sample that was sequenced in a study of shared T cell receptors in the human thymus (dated by TCRdb to 2020 to 2023). The library was made by the immunoSEQ multiplex PCR assay. This immuneACCESS table, as held by TCRdb, lists in-frame sequences with V and J called but not all clones. Of the missing ones, under half trace to an unresolved V gene in checked studies; the others have no known cause. The sample table holds 720,000 or so clones, of which 70% to 90% were seen once. Of the sample, about 0.0098% is held by the ten largest clones. This sample was shared with a second study, whose subject was human thymus T cells.

The sample consisted of thymocytes. The receptor set was obtained from a girl under three years old with a congenital heart defect. Donor details come from another sample of the same person, matched by shared clones.

Turning to this clone: Distinct nucleotide sequences in the sample also encode this CDR3. The chain joins TRBV4-2 to TRBJ1-1; 7 bases match TRBD1. Trimming at V came to 0 bases and at J to 8 bases, leaving 3 bases not matched to a gene. From germline, CDR1 is LGHNA and CDR2 YNFKEQ. CDR3 length: 13 residues. In DNA form, the CDR3 reads TGTGCCAGCAGCCAAGATATGGGACAGGAAGCTTTCTTT. It specifies CASSQDMGQEAFF.

The J gene is TRBJ1-2, the V gene TRBV5-6; D is possibly TRBD1 (6 bases). With 4 bases removed from V and 2 bases from J, the gap between germline ends came to 9 bases. This CDR3 contains 13 residues. Germline lookup yields CDR1 SGHDT and CDR2 YYEEEE. CDR3 region: CASSATGNYGYTF. Here the CDR3 DNA reads TGTGCCAGCAGCGCTACAGGGAACTATGGCTACACCTTC.

The chain recombines TRBV6-6 with TRBJ1-5; D is perhaps TRBD1 (5 bases). V lost 7 bases and J 6 bases, leaving 13 bases between the germline ends. Germline V gives CDR1 MNHNY, CDR2 SVGAGI (reference sequence). The CDR3 covers 13 residues. The CDR3 region has the DNA TGTGCCAGCACCCCGCATGGGGCTCAGCCCCAGCATTTT. Translating it yields CASTPHGAQPQHF.

The chain combines TRBV4-1 with TRBJ1-5; D perhaps matches TRBD1 (5 bases). The germline V gene has CDR1 MGHRA and CDR2 YSYEKL. The CDR3 is made up of 14 amino acids. V shed 4 bases and J shed 5 bases, with 12 bases lying between them. The CDR3 DNA sequence: TGCGCCAGCAGCCCCCAGGGAGGGGATCAGCCCCAGCATTTT. This gives the protein CASSPQGGDQPQHF.

This chain joins TRBV20-1 and TRBJ1-1; D might be TRBD1 (5 bases). Trimming stripped 1 base from V and 10 bases from J, with 7 bases between. The CDR3 covers 10 residues. Germline CDR1 DFQATT, CDR2 SNEGSKA (reference sequence). The CDR3 DNA reads as TGCAGTGCTAGAGTTAGGGGAGCTTTCTTT. This encodes CSARVRGAFF.

To note about this clone: The junction does not match germline at one end; this may be a read error. This chain uses TRBV29-1 with TRBJ2-5, with 8 bases fitting TRBD2. This CDR3 has 10 amino acids. Germline lookup yields CDR1 SQVTM and CDR2 ANQGSEA. CDR3 in DNA: TGCAGCGTAGGGACTAGTCCGGCTCACTTC. Translating it yields CSVGTSPAHF.

This clone is a singleton in its sample. V gene TRBV7-9 combines with J gene TRBJ1-6; the match to TRBD1 covers 8 bases. The CDR3 runs 14 residues. Unmatched junction bases numbered 6, after V lost 5 bases and J lost 9 bases. Germline V lookup: CDR1 SEHNR, CDR2 FQNEAQ (reference sequence). CDR3 DNA: TGTGCCAGCAGCCCAGGGGGCTTGGGTTCACCCCTCCACTTT. This sequence encodes CASSPGGLGSPLHF.

J is TRBJ2-2 and V is TRBV19, with a weak D call TRBD1 (6 bases). V shed 1 base and J shed 1 base, with 16 bases lying between them. Per germline, CDR1 LNHDA and CDR2 SQIVND (reference sequence). The CDR3 covers 18 residues. CDR3 coding DNA: TGTGCCAGTAGTATAGGGGCGATCGGGACAATGAACACCGGGGAGCTGTTTTTT. Residues: CASSIGAIGTMNTGELFF.

This clone occurred once. This sequence joins TRBV9 and TRBJ1-5, with a tentative D call TRBD1 (5 bases). Trimming left V 0 bases short and J 4 bases short, with 11 bases between. Germline V gene sequence: CDR1 SGDLS, CDR2 YYNGEE. This CDR3 has 15 amino acids. This CDR3 is CASSVEAGGNQPQHF. Written as DNA, the CDR3 is TGTGCCAGCAGCGTAGAGGCCGGGGGTAATCAGCCCCAGCATTTT.

J is TRBJ1-5 and V is TRBV6-1; 8 bases fit TRBD1. V shed 2 bases, J shed 0 bases, and the junction held 12 bases outside the gene matches. This CDR3 region has 19 residues. CDR1 MNHNS and CDR2 SASEGT come from the germline V gene. CDR3 in amino acids: CASSEQGASPSYSNQPQHF. The DNA of the CDR3 is TGTGCCAGCAGTGAACAGGGGGCAAGTCCTTCTTATAGCAATCAGCCCCAGCATTTT.

The CDR3 protein is CASSCFGEEGARAFF. For the CDR3, the DNA is TGTGCCAGCAGTTGTTTCGGGGAGGAGGGGGCGCGAGCTTTCTTT. The chain has TRBV28 and TRBJ1-1; 7 nucleotides match TRBD1. Germline assignment: CDR1 MDHEN and CDR2 SYDVKM. The junction had 15 bases not matched to a gene; V was cut back by 4 bases and J by 10 bases. The CDR3 runs 15 residues.

DNA for the CDR3: TGTGCCAGCAGTAGGTCGGGCGGGGGCTCTGGAAACACCATATATTTT. Residues: CASSRSGGGSGNTIYF. This chain uses TRBV25-1 with TRBJ1-3; TRBD1 might be the D (5 bases). This CDR3 spans 16 amino acids. Looked up from germline, CDR1 is MGHDK and CDR2 is SYGVNS. Between the trimmed V and J ends, which lost 5 bases and 0 bases, there was a span of 14 bases.

The genes are TRBV19 and TRBJ2-7; D gene unclear. The CDR3 sequence is 12 residues long. Germline CDR1 reads LNHDA; CDR2 reads SQIVND (reference sequence). Trimming pared 1 base from V and 9 bases from J, leaving 10 bases between. CDR3 coding DNA: TGTGCCAGTAGTATAGGAGGAGTAGCGCAGTACTTC. This codes for CASSIGGVAQYF.

The V gene is TRBV5-8, the J gene TRBJ1-1, with D perhaps TRBD1 (5 bases). This CDR3 is built from 15 residues. The V end was cut by 2 bases, the J end by 0 bases, with 11 bases between. Germline CDR1 reads SGHTS; CDR2 reads YDEGEE. DNA of the CDR3: TGTGCCAGCAGCTTTACTGGACACCTGAACACTGAAGCTTTCTTT. Protein: CASSFTGHLNTEAFF.

The chain couples TRBV14 to TRBJ2-7, with 9 bases lining up with TRBD1. The V gene end was trimmed by 1 base and the J gene end by 6 bases; junction bases not matched to a gene: 4. The length of the CDR3 is 14 residues. The germline V gene has CDR1 SGHDN and CDR2 FVKESK. In DNA, the CDR3 is TGTGCCAGCAGCCAAGTACAGGGGGCGTGCGAGCAGTACTTC. Amino acids: CASSQVQGACEQYF.

The gene calls are TRBV5-1 and TRBJ2-1; a possible D gene is TRBD2 (7 bases). The ends were cut back, 0 bases at V and 7 bases at J, with 17 bases in the middle. The germline V gene encodes CDR1 SGHRS and CDR2 YFSETQ. The length of the CDR3 is 16 residues. CDR3 in amino acids: CASSLAVGGALNEQFF. CDR3 nucleotide sequence: TGCGCCAGCAGCTTGGCCGTGGGGGGGGCCTTAAATGAGCAGTTCTTC.

The chain uses TRBV30 and TRBJ2-7; unclear D gene. Trimming took off 0 bases at V and 5 bases at J, with 17 bases between the two ends. This CDR3 has 15 amino acids. CDR1 and CDR2 from the germline V gene are GTSNPN and SVGIG (reference sequence). DNA for the CDR3: TGTGCCTGGAGTGTACGGGTGGGTATTCGTGACGAGCAGTACTTC. It yields the protein CAWSVRVGIRDEQYF.

The rearrangement uses TRBV5-6 and TRBJ2-1; 8 bases line up with TRBD2. This CDR3 has 15 amino acids. The germline V gene encodes CDR1 SGHDT and CDR2 YYEEEE. V lost 4 bases and J lost 9; bases outside the gene matches: 12. This CDR3 reads CASSPRGGGTIEQFF. The CDR3 DNA follows: TGTGCCAGCAGCCCTCGCGGCGGGGGGACTATTGAGCAGTTCTTC.

The rearrangement joins TRBV7-2 to TRBJ2-7; 8 bases are shared with TRBD1. V was clipped by 1 base and J by 2 bases; unmatched bases: 1. The CDR3 runs to 14 residues. Germline assignment: CDR1 SGHTA and CDR2 FQGNSA. CDR3 in DNA: TGTGCCAGCAGCTTAGGGACAGGGCCCTACGAGCAGTACTTC. Protein product: CASSLGTGPYEQYF.

The chain uses TRBV15 and TRBJ1-2; the D gene is possibly TRBD1 (5 bases). Germline CDR1 and CDR2: LNHNV and YYDKDF (reference sequence). V shed 3 bases and J shed 4 bases, with 18 bases lying between them. The CDR3 contains 16 residues. This CDR3 is CATSSQYSTGSYGYTF. The CDR3 DNA sequence: TGTGCCACCAGCAGCCAATACAGTACAGGTTCCTATGGCTACACCTTC.

CDR3 loop: CASSDEDRNNEQFF. Here the CDR3 DNA reads TGTGCCAGCAGTGACGAGGACAGAAACAATGAGCAGTTCTTC. The chain is built from TRBV6-4 and TRBJ2-1; D might be TRBD1 (6 bases). CDR1 is MRHNA, CDR2 SNTAGT, per germline. The V and J ends lost 2 bases and 5 bases respectively, with 10 bases between them. The CDR3 covers 14 residues.

The rearrangement links TRBV4-3 to TRBJ2-5; a possible D gene is TRBD2 (6 bases). The CDR3 contains 12 residues. V was clipped by 3 bases and J by 9 bases, with 11 bases between them. CDR1 and CDR2 (germline): LGHNA, YSLEER. The CDR3 region has the DNA TGCGCCAGCAGCCAGCGGGGAGGTGCCCAGTACTTC. Translation gives CASSQRGGAQYF.

This chain uses TRBV7-8 with TRBJ2-7; tentative D call: TRBD2 (5 bases). The CDR3 totals 17 residues. Germline assignment: CDR1 SGHVS and CDR2 FQNEAQ. Deletions cut 5 bases from V and 3 bases from J, with 23 bases between. CDR3 loop: CASSPLSLVETNYEQYF. The DNA for the CDR3 is TGTGCCAGCAGCCCATTATCCTTAGTCGAGACTAACTACGAGCAGTACTTC.